This is a list of T cell receptor beta chains from one sample in a study of T cell responses to AZD1222 COVID-19 vaccine. The assay was immunoSEQ multiplex PCR, and TCRdb's table has in-frame clones only and misses some. The sample records roughly 140,000 clones, roughly 91% being singletons. This specimen was peripheral blood, taken on day 0 of AZD1222 vaccination. Receptor source: an adult in good health. The CDR3 runs from the conserved cysteine through the conserved F or W. The order of the fields is V gene, J gene, D gene, clone size, CDR3 DNA, CDR3 protein. The D gene is left open where the match is weak. Rows may omit the clone size; those that give it use once, few, many or a size class.

TRBV7-8,TRBJ1-1,.,.,TGTGCCAGCAGCTTAATCCCTGATCGGGAAAGAGATGACAGGTACACTGAAGCTTTCTTT,CASSLIPDRERDDRYTEAFF
TRBV3-1/TRBV3-2,TRBJ2-5,.,.,TGTGCCAGCAGCCAGTCCCCAGAGACCCAGTACTTC,CASSQSPETQYF
TRBV6-5,TRBJ1-4,.,.,TGTGCCAGCAGTTACTCTGGAGCGGATGAAAAACTGTTTTTT,CASSYSGADEKLFF
TRBV6-1,TRBJ1-4,.,.,TGTGCCAGCAGTGAATGGAGGACGGAGGGTGAAAAACTGTTTTTT,CASSEWRTEGEKLFF
TRBV5-1,TRBJ1-2,.,.,TGCGCCAGCCCAGGGGTGACTGGAGTTGGTTCTAACTATGGCTACACCTTC,CASPGVTGVGSNYGYTF
TRBV13,TRBJ1-1,.,.,TGTGCCAGCAGCTTACGGGTGAACACTGAAGCTTTCTTT,CASSLRVNTEAFF
TRBV6-1,TRBJ1-2,.,.,TGTGCCAGCAGTGCCCCCGAGCAGGGAAATAACTATGGCTACACCTTC,CASSAPEQGNNYGYTF
TRBV7-2,TRBJ2-7,.,.,TGTGCCAGCAGCTCGATCGCGGCTGAGGAGCAGTACTTC,CASSSIAAEEQYF
TRBV5-6,TRBJ2-5,.,.,TGTGCCAGCAGCTTTCGGCGGGGTTTGGAGACCCAGTACTTC,CASSFRRGLETQYF
TRBV5-4,TRBJ2-5,TRBD1,.,TGTGCCAGCAGCCTCGACAGGGATCAAGAGACCCAGTACTTC,CASSLDRDQETQYF
TRBV27,TRBJ1-6,.,.,TGTGCCAGCAGTTTACGGGGAGATAATTCACCCCTCCACTTT,CASSLRGDNSPLHF
TRBV7-3,TRBJ1-1,TRBD1,.,TGTGCCAGCAGCCGGACAGGGCCAAACACTGAAGCTTTCTTT,CASSRTGPNTEAFF
TRBV3-1/TRBV3-2,TRBJ1-1,.,once,TGTGCCAGCAGCCAGCCGAGGGGCCTGGCTGAAGCTTTCTTT,CASSQPRGLAEAFF
TRBV5-1,TRBJ2-3,TRBD1,.,TGCGCCAGCAGCCCTGGACAGGTTGAGATAGATACGCAGTATTTT,CASSPGQVEIDTQYF
TRBV9,TRBJ2-1,.,.,TGTGCCAGCAACCCCGGGGAGATAGAACGACCTGAGCAGTTCTTC,CASNPGEIERPEQFF
TRBV29-1,TRBJ2-7,.,.,TGCAGCGTTGACATCGGGGCCACCTACGAGCAGTACTTC,CSVDIGATYEQYF